One T cell receptor (beta chain) is described in this entry. Assay: immunoSEQ multiplex PCR; the TCRdb copy retains only in-frame clones and omits some. The repertoire has about 50,000 clones, around 90% of them found once; the top ten carry around 0.25%. This record belongs to a study of T cell changes during pregnancy in multiple sclerosis. The CDR3 is 14 amino acids. The sequencing used CD4+ T cells from peripheral blood mononuclear cells, collected in the second trimester of pregnancy. This receptor was obtained from a female donor with multiple sclerosis, enrolled in a pregnancy study. J is TRBJ1-1 and V is TRBV21-1. TRBV21-1 is a listed pseudogene. Here the CDR3 DNA reads TGTGCCAGCAGCAATTCCGTCCGGAACACTGAAGCTTTCTTT. Translated: CASSNSVRNTEAFF.